The present entry profiles one T cell receptor (beta chain) with its context. Produced via immunoSEQ multiplex PCR; TCRdb's table is partial and in-frame only. This sample has 120,000 or so clones, with over 75% found just once. The sample comes from a study of control samples from healthy donors and cancer patients. The CDR3 runs 14 residues. Germline V lookup: CDR1 LNHNV, CDR2 YYDKDF (reference sequence). The germline V and J ends were trimmed by 4 bases and 8 bases, with 15 bases remaining between them. This clonotype was sampled from a man in his late teens or twenties in good health. This sequence joins TRBV15 and TRBJ2-4, with D hard to call. Source material: blood. The CDR3 DNA is TGTGCCACCAGCATAGCTGACACAGAAGACATTCAGTACTTC. It translates to CATSIADTEDIQYF.